One and the same sample provided the 18 T cell receptor beta chains below, sequenced in a study of cytomegalovirus exposure and HLA in healthy donors. The study ran its PCR with 60 Vbeta and 13 Jbeta primers. Clones were sequenced by immunoSEQ multiplex PCR, and TCRdb holds only the in-frame ones, with some missing. The repertoire has more than 95,000 clones, over 60% of them found once; the top ten carry 5% to 6%. Material: PBMCs. The source is a woman aged 18-35 years in good health and CMV-seropositive.

The J gene is TRBJ2-3, the V gene TRBV30; D is undetermined. V lost 0 bases, J lost 1 base, and 11 bases lay in between. Germline assignment: CDR1 GTSNPN and CDR2 SVGIG (reference sequence). CDR3 length equals 15 residues. CDR3 sequence reads: CAWSVLFSGTDTQYF. The CDR3 nucleotides are TGTGCCTGGAGTGTCCTCTTTAGTGGCACAGATACGCAGTATTTT.

For this clone: The sample holds other DNA sequences that translate to the same CDR3. J is TRBJ2-5 and V is TRBV5-1; 7 bases fit TRBD1. Per the germline V gene, CDR1 is SGHRS and CDR2 is YFSETQ. Trimming took 8 bases from V and 1 from J; bases not matched to a gene: 2. The CDR3 is made up of 12 amino acids. CDR3 DNA sequence: TGCGCCAGTCGACAGGGCCAAGAGACCCAGTACTTC. Encoded protein: CASRQGQETQYF.

CDR3 sequence reads: CASSLEAGSNYGYTF. The CDR3 DNA is TGTGCCAGCAGCTTGGAGGCAGGGTCTAACTATGGCTACACCTTC. The chain combines TRBV5-4 with TRBJ1-2; perhaps TRBD1 as D (5 bases). There are 15 residues in the CDR3. CDR1 is SGHNT, CDR2 YYREEE, per germline (reference sequence). V lost 0 bases, J lost 0 bases, and 9 bases lay in between. Together with reference TRBV5-4 and TRBJ1-2, the CDR3 gives the full variable domain: ETGVTQSPTHLIKTRGQQVTLRCSSQSGHNTVSWYQQALGQGPQFIFQYYREEENGRGNFPPRFSGLQFPNYSSELNVNALELDDSALYLCASSLEAGSNYGYTFGSGTRLTVV.

The chain combines TRBV2 with TRBJ1-2; perhaps TRBD1 as D (6 bases). The V end lost 4 bases, the J end lost 6 bases, and 21 bases lay between the germline ends. The CDR3 extends over 16 amino acids. The germline V gene has CDR1 SNHLY and CDR2 FYNNEI. Here the CDR3 reads CASSVSRTEGVDGYTF. The CDR3 region has the DNA TGTGCCAGCAGTGTCTCACGGACAGAAGGCGTAGATGGCTACACCTTC.

The genes are TRBV6-1 and TRBJ1-5, with D perhaps matching TRBD1 (5 bases). The CDR3 runs to 14 residues. The V gene's germline CDR1 is MNHNS and CDR2 SASEGT. The germline V and J ends were trimmed by 0 bases and 10 bases, with 13 bases remaining between them. The DNA of the CDR3 is TGTGCCAGCAGTGAAGCGCCAGACAGTCCTCCCCAGCATTTT. It encodes CASSEAPDSPPQHF.

The rearrangement links TRBV6-1 to TRBJ2-5; 7 bases are a match to TRBD2. V lost 2 bases to trimming and J lost 1 base; unmatched junction nucleotides: 4. This CDR3 has 15 residues. CDR1 and CDR2 from the germline V gene are MNHNS and SASEGT. DNA for the CDR3: TGTGCCAGCAGTGAAATGGGCGGGGGCCAAGAGACCCAGTACTTC. Protein sequence: CASSEMGGGQETQYF.

This clone showed up just a few times. The chain uses TRBV27 and TRBJ1-1; 7 bases map to TRBD1. Germline trimming cut 5 bases from V and 4 bases from J; bases unmatched to any gene: 4. The CDR3 loop spans 13 amino acids. CDR1 and CDR2 from the germline V gene are MNHEY and SMNVEV (reference sequence). The CDR3 reads CASSTAGGTEAFF. Here the CDR3 DNA reads TGTGCCAGCAGTACGGCAGGGGGCACTGAAGCTTTCTTT.

The J gene is TRBJ1-1, the V gene TRBV9; the D gene is possibly TRBD1 (6 bases). V gave up 4 bases and J gave up 0 bases, with 13 bases separating them. The germline CDR1 and CDR2 sequences are SGDLS and YYNGEE. The CDR3 extends over 15 amino acids. CDR3 loop: CASSLTTGLNTEAFF. CDR3 in DNA: TGTGCCAGCAGCCTAACGACAGGTTTGAACACTGAAGCTTTCTTT. Together with reference TRBV9 and TRBJ1-1, the CDR3 gives the full variable domain: DSGVTQTPKHLITATGQRVTLRCSPRSGDLSVYWYQQSLDQGLQFLIQYYNGEERAKGNILERFSAQQFPDLHSELNLSSLELGDSALYFCASSLTTGLNTEAFFGQGTRLTVV.

This sequence joins TRBV5-8 and TRBJ1-4; TRBD1 matches 11 bases. The V segment lost 3 bases and the J segment 8 bases; nucleotides outside the gene matches: 6. Germline CDR1 is SGHTS and CDR2 is YDEGEE. The CDR3 totals 15 residues. The CDR3 sequence is CASSYGQGAKEKLFF. CDR3 DNA sequence: TGTGCCAGCAGCTACGGACAGGGGGCGAAAGAAAAACTGTTTTTT.

The table lists this clone with a few counts. CDR3 sequence reads: CASSFRGDTQYF. Written as DNA, the CDR3 is TGTGCCAGCAGCTTCCGGGGGGATACGCAGTATTTT. The rearrangement joins TRBV11-2 to TRBJ2-3; weak D call: TRBD2 (6 bases). V lost 3 bases and J 6 bases, leaving 7 bases between the germline ends. This CDR3 region has 12 residues. Germline CDR1 is SGHAT and CDR2 is FQNNGV. Full variable domain (outside the CDR3, taken from reference TRBV11-2 and TRBJ2-3): EAGVAQSPRYKIIEKRQSVAFWCNPISGHATLYWYQQILGQGPKLLIQFQNNGVVDDSQLPKDRFSAERLKGVDSTLKIQPAKLEDSAVYLCASSFRGDTQYFGPGTRLTVL.

The chain employs TRBV27 and TRBJ2-1; 8 bases line up with TRBD2. The germline V gene encodes CDR1 MNHEY and CDR2 SMNVEV (reference sequence). Trimming removed 0 bases from V and 6 bases from J; junction bases left unmatched: 7. The CDR3 covers 16 residues. CDR3 loop: CASSLSGAGAANEQFF. In DNA, the CDR3 is TGTGCCAGCAGTTTATCGGGAGCGGGAGCGGCCAATGAGCAGTTCTTC.

The rearrangement uses TRBV27 and TRBJ1-1; no clear D. CDR1 MNHEY and CDR2 SMNVEV come from the germline V gene (reference sequence). V was trimmed by 3 bases and J by 0 bases, leaving 5 bases between them. This CDR3 has 13 residues. This chain's CDR3 is CASSFSVNTEAFF. For the CDR3, the DNA is TGTGCCAGCAGTTTCAGTGTGAACACTGAAGCTTTCTTT.

The genes are TRBV28 and TRBJ2-1; no definite D call. Per germline, CDR1 MDHEN and CDR2 SYDVKM. V was shortened by 5 bases and J by 10 bases, with 15 bases between the two germline ends. This CDR3 is built from 13 residues. This CDR3 reads CASSPPHGREQFF. The CDR3 region has the DNA TGTGCCAGCAGTCCACCTCATGGCCGCGAGCAGTTCTTC. Full variable domain (remainder filled in from reference TRBV28 and TRBJ2-1): DVKVTQSSRYLVKRTGEKVFLECVQDMDHENMFWYRQDPGLGLRLIYFSYDVKMKEKGDIPEGYSVSREKKERFSLILESASTNQTSMYLCASSPPHGREQFFGPGTRLTVL.

The V and J genes are TRBV28 and TRBJ1-4, with D possibly being TRBD1 (6 bases). CDR3 size: 17 residues. Germline CDR1 reads MDHEN; CDR2 reads SYDVKM. The V gene lost 6 bases and the J gene lost 7 bases, with 24 bases spanning the gap. CDR3 region: CASSRQGKSPSVEKLFF. In DNA, the CDR3 is TGTGCCAGCAGCCGCCAGGGGAAGTCTCCGAGCGTTGAAAAACTGTTTTTT.

The chain links TRBV7-2 to TRBJ2-1; TRBD2 aligns across 9 bases. The germline gives CDR1 SGHTA, CDR2 FQGNSA. The junction had 6 bases not matched to a gene; V was cut back by 5 bases and J by 7 bases. The length of the CDR3 is 14 residues. The CDR3 DNA reads as TGTGCCAGCAGCCAACAGAGCGGGAGGAATGAGCAGTTCTTC. Protein sequence: CASSQQSGRNEQFF.

V is TRBV5-8 and J is TRBJ1-1, with D perhaps matching TRBD1 (5 bases). Germline CDR1 SGHTS, CDR2 YDEGEE. Trimming cost V 0 bases and J 4 bases, with 13 bases left between them. CDR3 length equals 15 residues. The CDR3 spells CASSLAIGGGTEAFF. CDR3 nucleotide sequence: TGTGCCAGCAGCTTGGCAATTGGGGGAGGCACTGAAGCTTTCTTT.

V and J are TRBV25-1 and TRBJ2-1, with TRBD2 matching 10 bases. J was trimmed by 10 bases and V by 6 bases; bases with no gene match: 15. Germline V gene data show CDR1 as MGHDK and CDR2 as SYGVNS. The CDR3 sequence is 16 residues long. The CDR3 spells CASSPLASGSADEQFF. Written as DNA, the CDR3 is TGTGCCAGCAGCCCCCTTGCTAGCGGGAGTGCAGACGAGCAGTTCTTC.

The chain links TRBV18 to TRBJ1-4; weak D call: TRBD1 (5 bases). Trimming shortened V by 6 bases and J by 8 bases, and 10 bases separated the two germline ends. Germline CDR1 KGHSH, CDR2 LQKENI. The CDR3 has 12 amino acids. DNA of the CDR3: TGTGCCAGCTCGGACAACTCGGAAAAACTGTTTTTT. Amino acid sequence: CASSDNSEKLFF.